The T cell receptor (beta chain) described here comes from a study of blood T cell repertoires in COVID-19. Study context: Sites in the United States, Italy and Spain provided acute and convalescent COVID-19 samples.

This table comes from immunoSEQ multiplex PCR, and its TCRdb copy is limited to in-frame clones, with some not included. The repertoire includes 60,000 or so clones, 85% to 90% of them detected once, and approximately 8% sits in the top ten. CDR3 length: 18 residues. Losses at the gene ends were 1 base for V and 3 bases for J; bases not matched to a gene: 10. In germline, CDR1 is SEHNR, CDR2 FQNEAQ (reference sequence). The sequenced sample consisted of peripheral blood. This receptor was identified in a human donor with active COVID-19. The donor label of this sample is uncertain. The chain has TRBV7-9 and TRBJ2-7; TRBD2 matches 12 bases. The CDR3 here is CASSLEGGWTSGNYEQYF. The CDR3 DNA follows: TGTGCCAGCAGCTTAGAAGGGGGCTGGACTAGCGGGAACTACGAGCAGTACTTC.